This TCR beta chain stems from a study of CD8+ T cells in alopecia areata. This clone was counted a few times. Antigen specificity is unknown. The length of the CDR3 is 14 residues. With 5 bases removed from V and 2 bases from J, the gap between germline ends came to 10 bases. Looked up from germline, CDR1 is MNHEY and CDR2 is SMNVEV (reference sequence). Peripheral blood and lesional scalp punch biopsies came from alopecia areata patients. The sorting of PBMCs gave CD4+ and CD8+ T cells. Study observations and caveats: For lesional scalp, especially alopecia totalis/universalis, clonality was higher than in normal scalp. Between patients, shared TCR sequences were less clear than in mice. This was possibly due in part to HLA diversity in the patient population.

Isolated RNA was reverse transcribed into cDNA used as the sequencing template. Profiled with immunoSEQ multiplex PCR; TCRdb holds only in-frame clones, not every one. This repertoire shows under 150,000 clones, around 45% found once; its top ten account for about 10%. This rearrangement joins TRBV27 to TRBJ2-1; D not certain. The sequencing input was NKG2D-low CD8+ T cells sorted from blood. This receptor was obtained from a human donor with alopecia areata. The CDR3 loop reads CASSPRAAYNEQFF. The CDR3 coding sequence is TGTGCCAGCAGTCCACGGGCGGCCTACAATGAGCAGTTCTTC.